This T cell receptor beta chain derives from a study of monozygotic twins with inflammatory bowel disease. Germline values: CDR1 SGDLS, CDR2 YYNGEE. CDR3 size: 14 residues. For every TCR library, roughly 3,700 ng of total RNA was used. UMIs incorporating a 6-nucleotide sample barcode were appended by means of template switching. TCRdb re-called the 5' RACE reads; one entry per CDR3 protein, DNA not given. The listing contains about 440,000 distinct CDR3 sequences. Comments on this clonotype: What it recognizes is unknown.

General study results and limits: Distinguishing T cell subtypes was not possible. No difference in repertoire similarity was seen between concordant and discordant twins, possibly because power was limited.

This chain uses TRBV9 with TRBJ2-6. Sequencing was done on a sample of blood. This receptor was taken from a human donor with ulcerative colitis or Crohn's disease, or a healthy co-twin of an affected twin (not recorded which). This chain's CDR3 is CASSELSGANVLTF.